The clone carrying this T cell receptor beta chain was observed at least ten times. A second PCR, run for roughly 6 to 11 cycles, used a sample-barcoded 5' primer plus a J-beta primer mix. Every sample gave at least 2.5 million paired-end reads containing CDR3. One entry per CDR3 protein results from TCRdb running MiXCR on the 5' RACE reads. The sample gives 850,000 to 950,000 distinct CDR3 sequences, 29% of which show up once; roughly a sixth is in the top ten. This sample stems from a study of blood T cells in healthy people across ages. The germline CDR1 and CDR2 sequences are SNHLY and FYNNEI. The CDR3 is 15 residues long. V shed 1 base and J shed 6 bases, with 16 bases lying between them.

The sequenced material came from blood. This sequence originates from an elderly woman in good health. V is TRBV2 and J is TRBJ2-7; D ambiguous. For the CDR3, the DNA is TGTGCCAGCAGTGAAGGCAGGTTAAGATACTCCGAGCAGTACTTC. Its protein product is CASSEGRLRYSEQYF.